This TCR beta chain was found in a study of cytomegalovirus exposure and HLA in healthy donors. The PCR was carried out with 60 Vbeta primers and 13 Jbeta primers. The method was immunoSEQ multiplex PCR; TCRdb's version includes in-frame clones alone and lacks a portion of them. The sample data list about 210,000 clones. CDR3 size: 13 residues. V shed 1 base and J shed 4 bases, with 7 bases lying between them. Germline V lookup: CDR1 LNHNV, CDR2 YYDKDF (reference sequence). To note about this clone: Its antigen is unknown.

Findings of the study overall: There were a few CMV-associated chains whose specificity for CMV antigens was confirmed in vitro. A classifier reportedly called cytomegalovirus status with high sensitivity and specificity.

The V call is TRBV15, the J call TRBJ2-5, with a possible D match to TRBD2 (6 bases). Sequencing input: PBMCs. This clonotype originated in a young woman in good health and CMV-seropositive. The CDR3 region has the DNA TGTGCCACCAGCAGAGCTAGCGCAGAGACCCAGTACTTC. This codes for CATSRASAETQYF.